The 23 T cell receptor beta chains below were found in one sample sequenced in a study of T cell changes during pregnancy in multiple sclerosis. The protocol was immunoSEQ multiplex PCR, while the TCRdb copy is restricted to in-frame clones and leaves out a portion. The data show about 110,000 clones, 91% seen once. The specimen was peripheral blood, collected before pregnancy. Receptors were obtained from a female donor with multiple sclerosis, enrolled in a pregnancy study.

The CDR3 nucleotides read TGTGCCAGCTCACCACTGGGGCAGGGGAACACCGGGGAGCTGTTTTTT. Amino acids: CASSPLGQGNTGELFF. This chain uses TRBV18 with TRBJ2-2; D might be TRBD1 (5 bases). This CDR3 spans 16 amino acids. Germline loops: CDR1 KGHSH, CDR2 LQKENI. The germline V and J ends were trimmed by 1 base and 1 base, with 10 bases remaining between them.

The chain combines TRBV6-1 with TRBJ2-1, with D possibly being TRBD2 (5 bases). With 6 bases removed from V and 6 bases from J, the gap between germline ends came to 18 bases. This CDR3 spans 15 amino acids. Germline CDR1 reads MNHNS; CDR2 reads SASEGT. As DNA, the CDR3 is TGTGCCAGCAGAACCCAACTAGGAATCTCCAATGAGCAGTTCTTC. Amino acid sequence: CASRTQLGISNEQFF.

V and J are TRBV11-2 and TRBJ2-2, with 8 bases matching TRBD2. Trimming took 1 base from V and 5 from J; bases not matched to a gene: 3. This CDR3 is built from 15 residues. From germline, CDR1 is SGHAT and CDR2 FQNNGV. The CDR3 region is CASSLVTGGTGELFF. The CDR3 coding sequence is TGTGCCAGCAGCTTAGTAACGGGGGGGACCGGGGAGCTGTTTTTT.

The genes are TRBV5-4 and TRBJ2-3; D is perhaps TRBD1 (5 bases). There are 14 residues in the CDR3. Germline V CDR1 and CDR2: SGHNT, YYREEE (reference sequence). V lost 7 bases to trimming and J lost 1 base, with 13 bases between them. The CDR3 DNA sequence: TGTGCCAGCCATTGGGGCCTCGGCACAGATACGCAGTATTTT. It translates to CASHWGLGTDTQYF.

The chain carries TRBV6-1 and TRBJ1-1; D is unresolved. CDR1 is MNHNS and CDR2 is SASEGT in the germline V gene. The CDR3 contains 14 residues. The V end was cut by 4 bases, the J end by 2 bases, with 11 bases between. As DNA, the CDR3 is TGTGCCAGCAGTGGGGGTTCGGGAAACACTGAAGCTTTCTTT. This encodes CASSGGSGNTEAFF.

The CDR3 reads CASSLRDRAYEQYF. The CDR3 DNA follows: TGCGCCAGCAGCTTGCGGGACAGGGCTTACGAGCAGTACTTC. The V and J genes are TRBV5-1 and TRBJ2-7, with 9 bases matching TRBD1. The CDR3 spans 14 residues. Germline values: CDR1 SGHRS, CDR2 YFSETQ. J was trimmed by 4 bases and V by 1 base; bases with no gene match: 3.

The V gene is TRBV6-6, the J gene TRBJ1-1, with D perhaps matching TRBD1 (6 bases). The CDR3 totals 15 residues. V was cut by 7 bases and J by 0 bases, with 15 bases left in between. The germline V gene has CDR1 MNHNY and CDR2 SVGAGI (reference sequence). The CDR3: CASKKGGRLNTEAFF. CDR3 in DNA: TGTGCCAGCAAAAAGGGGGGGCGGTTGAACACTGAAGCTTTCTTT.

The rearrangement uses TRBV6-5 and TRBJ1-1; D is unclear. V was pared by 6 bases and J by 1 base, with 6 bases between. CDR3 size: 12 residues. Looked up from germline, CDR1 is MNHEY and CDR2 is SVGAGI. The CDR3 is CASSKRNTEAFF. CDR3 coding DNA: TGTGCCAGCAGCAAGAGGAACACTGAAGCTTTCTTT.

The chain links TRBV30 to TRBJ1-2, with TRBD1 as a possible D gene (5 bases). Germline CDR1 and CDR2: GTSNPN and SVGIG (reference sequence). CDR3 length: 13 amino acids. The ends were cut back, 0 bases at V and 3 bases at J, with 8 bases in the middle. CDR3 amino acids: CAWSVRRDYGYTF. The CDR3 bases are TGTGCCTGGAGTGTACGCAGGGACTATGGCTACACCTTC. Drawing the rest from reference TRBV30 and TRBJ1-2, the complete variable domain is SQTIHQWPATLVQPVGSPLSLECTVEGTSNPNLYWYRQAAGRGLQLLFYSVGIGQISSEVPQNLSASRPQDRQFILSSKKLLLSDSGFYLCAWSVRRDYGYTFGSGTRLTVV.

The genes are TRBV28 and TRBJ1-3, with D possibly matching TRBD1 (5 bases). In germline, CDR1 is MDHEN, CDR2 SYDVKM. The CDR3 loop spans 16 amino acids. V lost 3 bases, J lost 10 bases, and 22 bases lay in between. Here the CDR3 reads CASSFIQGQLPSTIYF. The DNA for the CDR3 is TGTGCCAGCAGTTTTATCCAGGGTCAGCTACCTTCGACCATATATTTT. Variable domain in full (rest from reference TRBV28 and TRBJ1-3): DVKVTQSSRYLVKRTGEKVFLECVQDMDHENMFWYRQDPGLGLRLIYFSYDVKMKEKGDIPEGYSVSREKKERFSLILESASTNQTSMYLCASSFIQGQLPSTIYFGEGSWLTVV.

Comment on this clone: The germline gene is not matched at one end of the junction; a read error may be the cause. The CDR3 loop is CASSLGGGSYNEQFF. CDR3 DNA: TGTGCTAGCAGCTTAGGAGGGGGCTCCTACAATGAGCAGTTCTTC. V gene TRBV7-7 combines with J gene TRBJ2-1; TRBD1 or TRBD2 may be the D gene (6 bases each). Germline-derived CDR1 and CDR2 are SSHAT and FNYEAQ (reference sequence). The CDR3 spans 15 residues.

The table lists this clone with a count of one. The chain employs TRBV7-8 and TRBJ1-1, with a weak D call TRBD1 (5 bases). Germline values: CDR1 SGHVS, CDR2 FQNEAQ. V lost 4 bases and J lost 5, with 14 bases in between. The CDR3 is made up of 14 amino acids. The CDR3 region has the DNA TGTGCCAGCAGCTCCCCAGGGAGGAGGACTGAAGCTTTCTTT. Translated: CASSSPGRRTEAFF.

The J gene is TRBJ1-5, the V gene TRBV5-1; a possible D gene is TRBD1 (6 bases). The CDR3 contains 13 residues. Germline loops: CDR1 SGHRS, CDR2 YFSETQ. V was pared by 0 bases and J by 5 bases, with 6 bases between. The CDR3 reads CASSLGQDQPQHF. CDR3 coding DNA: TGCGCCAGCAGCTTGGGACAGGATCAGCCCCAGCATTTT.

The chain uses TRBV5-6 and TRBJ2-3, with 8 bases lining up with TRBD2. After removal of 1 base from V and 0 bases from J, the junction contained 4 bases not matched to a gene. The CDR3 is 16 residues long. The V gene's germline CDR1 is SGHDT and CDR2 YYEEEE. Here the CDR3 reads CASSLLGGGSTDTQYF. CDR3 in DNA: TGTGCCAGCAGCTTGTTGGGCGGGGGGAGCACAGATACGCAGTATTTT.

This chain links TRBV5-4 with TRBJ1-1; weak D call: TRBD1 (5 bases). Per the germline V gene, CDR1 is SGHNT and CDR2 is YYREEE (reference sequence). V was cut by 0 bases and J by 8 bases, with 8 bases left in between. CDR3 size: 12 residues. Here the CDR3 DNA reads TGTGCCAGCAGCTTGGGCGACAGCGAAGCTTTCTTT. Its protein is CASSLGDSEAFF.

V is TRBV5-1 and J is TRBJ2-1; no clear D. Trimming took 3 bases from V and 5 from J, leaving 6 bases between them. The CDR3 length is 12 residues. Germline V gene lookup returns CDR1 SGHRS and CDR2 YFSETQ. The CDR3 DNA reads TGCGCCAGCAGCTCGCGAAACAATGAGCAGTTCTTC. Translation gives CASSSRNNEQFF.

The CDR3 region is CASRHQTSGSSHEQFF. The CDR3 DNA reads as TGTGCCAGCAGACATCAAACTAGCGGGAGTTCGCATGAGCAGTTCTTC. The chain links TRBV28 to TRBJ2-1; 11 bases map to TRBD2. The J segment lost 8 bases and the V segment lost 6 bases, leaving 12 bases of the junction unmatched. CDR3 size: 16 residues. The germline gives CDR1 MDHEN, CDR2 SYDVKM.

This rearrangement joins TRBV5-6 to TRBJ1-1; no clear D. Trimming removed 0 bases from V and 3 bases from J, with 9 bases in between. The CDR3 consists of 14 residues. Germline CDR1 reads SGHDT; CDR2 reads YYEEEE. Here the CDR3 DNA reads TGTGCCAGCAGCTTGGTGGCGGTGTACACTGAAGCTTTCTTT. It is translated as CASSLVAVYTEAFF.

The chain links TRBV9 to TRBJ2-6; D gene ambiguous. The ends were cut back, 2 bases at V and 4 bases at J, with 10 bases in the middle. This CDR3 has 15 residues. In germline, CDR1 is SGDLS, CDR2 YYNGEE. CDR3 nucleotides: TGTGCCAGCAGCGTCCTAGGAAAGGGGGCCAACGTCCTGACTTTC. Translation gives CASSVLGKGANVLTF.

The chain couples TRBV7-2 to TRBJ2-5; 9 bases align to TRBD2. Per the germline V gene, CDR1 is SGHTA and CDR2 is FQGNSA. Unmatched junction bases numbered 14, after V lost 5 bases and J lost 7 bases. The CDR3 covers 16 residues. Written as DNA, the CDR3 is TGTGCCAGCAGCCCCCAACTAGCGGGCGCGCCCGGGACCCAGTACTTC. This translates into CASSPQLAGAPGTQYF.

The chain employs TRBV5-1 and TRBJ1-2; TRBD1 matches 7 bases. The CDR3 loop spans 16 amino acids. CDR1 and CDR2 from the germline V gene are SGHRS and YFSETQ. V lost 0 bases, J lost 8 bases, and 13 bases stayed unmatched. CDR3 in amino acids: CASSLEGQRQGGGYTF. CDR3 in DNA: TGCGCCAGCAGCTTGGAGGGCCAGAGACAGGGTGGCGGCTACACCTTC.

The chain couples TRBV6-5 to TRBJ2-3, with 10 bases that match TRBD1. Germline CDR1 reads MNHEY; CDR2 reads SVGAGI. V lost 1 base and J lost 3; bases outside the gene matches: 4. CDR3 length: 16 amino acids. The CDR3, as DNA: TGTGCCAGCAGTTACTGGAGGGGACAGGGGACAGATACGCAGTATTTT. It encodes CASSYWRGQGTDTQYF.

On this clone: Other DNA variants within this sample encode the same CDR3. V and J are TRBV6-4 and TRBJ2-2; no clear D. Trimming removed 0 bases at V and 4 bases at J, with 3 bases between. Germline V lookup: CDR1 MRHNA, CDR2 SNTAGT. This CDR3 comprises 13 residues. The CDR3, as DNA: TGTGCCAGCAGTGACTCGGCCACCGGGGAGCTGTTTTTT. As protein: CASSDSATGELFF.